The text below deals with one TCR beta chain. The specificity of this receptor is unknown. No clone much larger than this one lies a single base away; base qualities are absent. Patients with a history of autoimmune disease or receiving systemic immunosuppression were excluded from the trial. Peripheral blood for TCR sequencing was collected from all dose cohorts at baseline, on cycle 4 day 1, and on cycle 7 day 1. Samples came from an open-label, multicenter, first-in-human phase I dose-escalation trial of ivuxolimab. Adults with locally advanced or metastatic melanoma, renal cell, hepatocellular, or head and neck squamous cell carcinoma were enrolled in the trial. Before TCR sequencing, CD4+ T cells and CD8+ T cells from peripheral blood were sorted into separate populations. This sample stems from a study of OX40 agonist ivuxolimab in advanced cancers. Concerning the study at large: Ivuxolimab was a fully human IgG2 agonistic monoclonal antibody targeting the costimulatory receptor OX40 (CD134). Intravenous ivuxolimab was administered to patients every 2 weeks at six dose levels: 0.01, 0.1, 0.3, 1.5, 3 and 10 mg/kg. Among the roughly 52 dose-escalation patients, around 19 had hepatocellular carcinoma, approximately 15 melanoma, 9 renal cell carcinoma and 9 head and neck cancer. The dose-escalation cohort was roughly 87% male with a mean age of roughly 60 years, ranging from about 23 to 85. Patients were allowed to have had prior anti-PD-1, anti-PD-L1 or anti-CTLA-4 therapy, and 40% of the dose-escalation patients had previously received checkpoint inhibitors. Partial responses were achieved by three dose-escalation patients, of whom one had hepatocellular carcinoma and two had cutaneous melanoma. Peripheral TCRbeta sequencing was intended to test whether TCR sequence diversity was altered and clonal T-cell expansion was caused by ivuxolimab. The paper reports the monotherapy dose-escalation portion (N of about 50 patients) of the phase I ivuxolimab trial.

The full study reports these points: The antigen specificity of the clonally expanded peripheral T cells was not determined. In the 0.1-3.0 mg/kg groups, partial responders were among the patients with the lowest normalized peripheral clonal expansion, particularly in CD8+ T cells. Low levels of normalized T-cell clonal expansion were also shown by some nonresponding patients. At doses of 0.1 to 3.0 mg/kg, clonal expansion of both CD4+ and CD8+ T cells in blood was seen between baseline and week 6. After ivuxolimab, more expanded clones were found on average in CD8+ T cells than in CD4+ T cells.

Genomic DNA was extracted from sorted cells for sequencing of the TCRbeta CDR3 region. TCRbeta CDR3 regions were sequenced using the immunoSEQ Assay. This is the immuneACCESS table as TCRdb keeps it, with only in-frame sequences that have V and J called. A part of the clones is gone; compared with another copy, unresolved V genes explain less than half, and the rest is unexplained. Present in this sample are about 100,000 clones, about 80% of which were seen just once. The ten largest clones represent around 5.5% of the sample. Sequenced here: CD4+ or CD8+ T cells sorted from blood, sampled in a trial of the OX40 agonist ivuxolimab. This TCR came from an adult with an advanced solid tumor such as melanoma, head and neck, liver or kidney cancer.

CDR3 loop: CASSSKQAGGPLIGQFF. In nucleotides, the sequence is TGTGCCAGTAGTTCCAAGCAAGCGGGAGGGCCCCTGATTGGGCAGTTCTTC. The rearrangement combines TRBV19 with TRBJ2-1; 10 middle bases align to TRBD2. For this chain, trimming is 5 bases at the V end and 12 bases at the J end, and the number of junction bases without a gene match is 19. The germline V gene (reference sequence) supplies CDR1 LNHDA and CDR2 SQIVND. From the cysteine through the phenylalanine, the CDR3 covers 17 amino acids. Only the CDR3 DNA stays, 51 bases, in frame from base 1.